What follows are 25 T cell receptor beta chains derived from one specimen sequenced in a study of beta chain features in type 1 diabetes. What was sequenced were expressed TCRB transcripts, since all of the isolated RNA had been reverse transcribed. The protocol was immunoSEQ multiplex PCR, while the TCRdb copy is restricted to in-frame clones and leaves out a portion. The table has around 290,000 clones, around 7.3% seen once. The sequenced sample was central memory CD4+ T cells from blood. These receptors were obtained from a woman between 18 and 29 years old in good health.

V and J are TRBV2 and TRBJ1-2; D unclear. From germline, CDR1 is SNHLY and CDR2 FYNNEI. V lost 4 bases to trimming and J lost 0 bases, with 9 bases between them. This CDR3 comprises 14 residues. CDR3 region: CASSAQPANYGYTF. The DNA for the CDR3 is TGTGCCAGCAGTGCGCAGCCGGCTAACTATGGCTACACCTTC.

This clone showed up just a few times. This rearrangement joins TRBV5-4 to TRBJ2-6; TRBD2 might be the D (5 bases). CDR3 length: 15 residues. CDR1 and CDR2 (germline): SGHNT, YYREEE (reference sequence). The germline V and J ends were trimmed by 2 bases and 0 bases, with 6 bases remaining between them. The CDR3 here is CASSFRDSGANVLTF. The CDR3 DNA follows: TGTGCCAGCAGCTTCCGGGACTCTGGGGCCAACGTCCTGACTTTC.

This clone was picked up a small number of times. J is TRBJ2-2 and V is TRBV7-9; D unclear. V was cut by 9 bases and J by 7 bases, with 24 bases left in between. Germline-derived CDR1 and CDR2 are SEHNR and FQNEAQ (reference sequence). This CDR3 is 16 amino acids long. Written as DNA, the CDR3 is TGTGCCAGTACGGGCCGCCCCACCCCCAACGGCGGGGAGCTGTTTTTT. Translation gives CASTGRPTPNGGELFF.

In its sample, this clone was seen many times. The chain is built from TRBV6-6 and TRBJ2-7; 10 bases are shared with TRBD2. J was trimmed by 3 bases and V by 6 bases; bases with no gene match: 8. CDR3 size: 15 residues. CDR1 is MNHNY, CDR2 SVGAGI, per germline (reference sequence). The CDR3 spells CASRAGLADNYEQYF. In nucleotides, the CDR3 is TGTGCCAGCAGAGCAGGACTAGCGGATAACTACGAGCAGTACTTC.

This clone has a handful of counts. The chain couples TRBV15 to TRBJ2-4, with TRBD1 matching over 8 bases. This CDR3 is 15 amino acids long. V shed 1 base and J 3 bases; nucleotides not matched to a gene: 2. Germline CDR1 reads LNHNV; CDR2 reads YYDKDF (reference sequence). CDR3 coding DNA: TGTGCCACCAGCAGAGTAACAGGGGGCAAAAACATTCAGTACTTC. The encoded protein is CATSRVTGGKNIQYF.

The rearrangement links TRBV5-4 to TRBJ2-2; 7 nucleotides match TRBD2. The junction had 11 bases not matched to a gene; V was cut back by 4 bases and J by 5 bases. The CDR3 length is 16 residues. Per the germline V gene, CDR1 is SGHNT and CDR2 is YYREEE (reference sequence). The CDR3 DNA sequence: TGTGCCAGCAGCCCACAGTTAGCCGGGGGGACCGGGGAGCTGTTTTTT. It yields the protein CASSPQLAGGTGELFF.

This clone has only a few counts. The V and J genes are TRBV6-6 and TRBJ2-7; 9 nucleotides match TRBD2. The CDR3 has 12 residues. The germline CDR1 and CDR2 sequences are MNHNY and SVGAGI (reference sequence). V lost 10 bases, J lost 6 bases, and 7 bases stayed unmatched. In DNA, the CDR3 is TGTGCCACAGCAGCGGGGGGTGGCGAGCAGTACGTC. Translated: CATAAGGGEQYV.

This clone was seen repeatedly, ten times or more. This chain connects TRBV18 to TRBJ2-1; a possible D gene is TRBD1 (7 bases). The CDR3 is 17 residues long. Germline CDR1 reads KGHSH; CDR2 reads LQKENI. V gave up 3 bases and J gave up 7 bases, with 22 bases separating them. CDR3 nucleotide sequence: TGTGCCAGCTCACCGCAATCTGGCACCAGGGGGGATAATGAGCAGTTCTTC. It is translated as CASSPQSGTRGDNEQFF.

This clone was found a few times. The chain employs TRBV6-6 and TRBJ2-5; TRBD1 agrees at 7 bases. The V gene's germline CDR1 is MNHNY and CDR2 SVGAGI (reference sequence). CDR3 size: 15 residues. The ends lost 3 bases at V and 1 base at J; junction bases unmatched: 5. CDR3 sequence (DNA): TGTGCCAGCAGTTATCAACGGGACAGCCAAGAGACCCAGTACTTC. As protein: CASSYQRDSQETQYF.

This clone was seen at least ten times. This sequence joins TRBV19 and TRBJ1-5; a weak D match, TRBD1 (5 bases). Germline V gene sequence: CDR1 LNHDA, CDR2 SQIVND (reference sequence). CDR3 length equals 15 residues. V was trimmed by 5 bases and J by 7 bases, leaving 18 bases between them. The CDR3 DNA follows: TGTGCCAGTAGTCTTAGGCCTAGGGGATCCCAGCCCCAGCATTTT. Protein: CASSLRPRGSQPQHF. Together with reference TRBV19 and TRBJ1-5, the CDR3 gives the full variable domain: DGGITQSPKYLFRKEGQNVTLSCEQNLNHDAMYWYRQDPGQGLRLIYYSQIVNDFQKGDIAEGYSVSREKKESFPLTVTSAQKNPTAFYLCASSLRPRGSQPQHFGDGTRLSIL.

There are a few counts of this clone. The same CDR3 arises from other DNA sequences in this sample as well. The CDR3 sequence is CSAGDEKLFF. The CDR3 coding sequence is TGCAGCGCCGGGGACGAAAAACTGTTTTTT. This chain connects TRBV29-1 to TRBJ1-4; a weak D match, TRBD1 (5 bases). The CDR3 extends over 10 amino acids. Germline assignment: CDR1 SQVTM and CDR2 ANQGSEA. The V end was cut by 7 bases, the J end by 8 bases, with 8 bases between.

This clone was picked up a small number of times. This is likely an artifact of a read error, given a far larger clone one base away. The chain uses TRBV27 and TRBJ1-3; D is unresolved. Germline values: CDR1 MNHEY, CDR2 SMNVEV (reference sequence). The germline V and J ends were trimmed by 6 bases and 4 bases, with 4 bases remaining between them. This CDR3 contains 11 residues. The CDR3 DNA reads as TGTGCCAGCAGCGGGGGAAACACCATATATTTT. Protein product: CASSGGNTIYF.

The chain couples TRBV7-8 to TRBJ2-2; D unclear. The CDR3 is 15 amino acids. Germline lookup yields CDR1 SGHVS and CDR2 FQNEAQ. V lost 1 base to trimming and J lost 4 bases, with 10 bases between them. CDR3 loop: CASSLGALVTGELFF. The CDR3 coding sequence is TGTGCCAGCAGCTTAGGGGCGCTGGTCACCGGGGAGCTGTTTTTT.

The sample holds a few counts of this clone. The genes are TRBV15 and TRBJ2-1, with TRBD2 as a possible D gene (7 bases). Germline values: CDR1 LNHNV, CDR2 YYDKDF (reference sequence). The germline V and J ends were trimmed by 1 base and 0 bases, with 16 bases remaining between them. This CDR3 is 18 amino acids long. The CDR3 DNA sequence: TGTGCCACCAGCAGAGGGTGGGGAGGGGGAGTCTCCTACAATGAGCAGTTCTTC. Its translation is CATSRGWGGGVSYNEQFF.

The chain uses TRBV9 and TRBJ2-7; TRBD2 agrees at 10 bases. Germline V gene data show CDR1 as SGDLS and CDR2 as YYNGEE. This CDR3 spans 15 amino acids. Losses at the gene ends were 4 bases for V and 4 bases for J; bases not matched to a gene: 8. The CDR3 bases are TGTGCCAGCAGCCGAACCGGGACTAGCGTATACGAGCAGTACTTC. Protein sequence: CASSRTGTSVYEQYF.

This clone showed up many times. The J gene is TRBJ2-1, the V gene TRBV7-9; unclear D gene. Germline assignment: CDR1 SEHNR and CDR2 FQNEAQ (reference sequence). The V gene lost 7 bases and the J gene lost 4 bases, with 8 bases spanning the gap. The CDR3 loop spans 12 amino acids. CDR3 in DNA: TGTGCCAGCACGAGCGTTTACAATGAGCAGTTCTTC. Its protein is CASTSVYNEQFF.

This clone has a count of ten or more. The chain combines TRBV7-2 with TRBJ1-1, with D hard to call. Looked up from germline, CDR1 is SGHTA and CDR2 is FQGNSA. CDR3 length: 14 amino acids. Between the trimmed V and J ends, which lost 2 bases and 0 bases, there was a span of 7 bases. The CDR3 here is CASSLQVLNTEAFF. The CDR3 region has the DNA TGTGCCAGCAGCTTACAGGTTCTGAACACTGAAGCTTTCTTT.

With respect to this clone: The same CDR3 arises from other DNA sequences in this sample as well. The chain couples TRBV4-1 to TRBJ2-5; 15 bases are shared with TRBD2. After removal of 0 bases from V and 5 bases from J, the junction contained 1 base not matched to a gene. Germline lookup yields CDR1 MGHRA and CDR2 YSYEKL. This CDR3 contains 16 residues. CDR3 sequence: CASSQDGTSGGETQYF. The DNA for the CDR3 is TGCGCCAGCAGCCAAGATGGGACTAGCGGGGGGGAGACCCAGTACTTC.

In this sample, this clone turned up a few times. The J gene is TRBJ2-1, the V gene TRBV2; either TRBD1 or TRBD2 may supply D (5 bases each). CDR3 size: 14 residues. V shed 1 base and J shed 8 bases, with 12 bases lying between them. The germline CDR1 and CDR2 sequences are SNHLY and FYNNEI. CDR3 DNA: TGTGCCAGCAGTGAAGGGGGGAGCCTCGATGAGCAGTTCTTC. Translation: CASSEGGSLDEQFF.

This clone was counted a few times. The V call is TRBV5-4, the J call TRBJ1-5; weak D call: TRBD1 (5 bases). The ends were cut back, 0 bases at V and 5 bases at J, with 9 bases in the middle. Germline V gives CDR1 SGHNT, CDR2 YYREEE (reference sequence). The CDR3 has 14 residues. The CDR3 reads CASSLGGRDQPQHF. CDR3 DNA: TGTGCCAGCAGCTTGGGGGGGAGGGATCAGCCCCAGCATTTT.

This clone was picked up many times. V gene TRBV7-9 combines with J gene TRBJ2-1, with D possibly being TRBD2 (6 bases). V was cut by 5 bases and J by 0 bases, with 17 bases left in between. The length of the CDR3 is 17 residues. Germline CDR1 SEHNR, CDR2 FQNEAQ (reference sequence). The CDR3 loop is CASSTGLAGSSYNEQFF. The CDR3 bases are TGTGCCAGCAGCACGGGTCTGGCGGGAAGCTCCTACAATGAGCAGTTCTTC.

This clone was seen only a few times. V usage is TRBV29-1 and J usage is TRBJ2-1; TRBD1 or TRBD2 may be the D gene (6 bases each). V gave up 4 bases and J gave up 1 base, with 17 bases separating them. The length of the CDR3 is 16 residues. Germline-derived CDR1 and CDR2 are SQVTM and ANQGSEA. The CDR3 is CSVGDLLGGSYNEQFF. The CDR3 DNA reads as TGCAGCGTTGGAGACCTTTTAGGGGGGTCCTACAATGAGCAGTTCTTC.

This clone was picked up a small number of times. This chain connects TRBV6-5 to TRBJ2-1, with 10 bases matching TRBD2. CDR3 length equals 14 residues. Germline values: CDR1 MNHEY, CDR2 SVGAGI. The trim removed 6 bases at V and 4 bases at J, leaving 3 bases unmatched. CDR3 sequence: CASSRLAGYNEQFF. CDR3 nucleotides: TGTGCCAGCAGCCGACTAGCGGGTTACAATGAGCAGTTCTTC.

This chain joins TRBV29-1 and TRBJ1-1, with 7 bases lining up with TRBD1. V shed 6 bases and J 3 bases; nucleotides not matched to a gene: 7. This CDR3 is 13 amino acids long. Germline-derived CDR1 and CDR2 are SQVTM and ANQGSEA. The CDR3: CSVPTDRYTEAFF. The CDR3 DNA sequence: TGCAGCGTACCTACGGACAGGTACACTGAAGCTTTCTTT.

This clone came up a few times. The rearrangement joins TRBV7-2 to TRBJ2-7; D is unclear. CDR1 is SGHTA, CDR2 FQGNSA, per germline. The V and J ends lost 4 bases and 3 bases respectively, with 13 bases between them. The CDR3 totals 14 residues. The CDR3: CASSYYRANYEQYF. CDR3 in DNA: TGTGCCAGCAGCTACTACCGGGCCAACTACGAGCAGTACTTC.